This is a list of T cell receptor beta chains from one sample in a study of T cell responses to AZD1222 COVID-19 vaccine. Assay used: immunoSEQ multiplex PCR; TCRdb lists only in-frame clones, some missing. The sample holds 100,000 to 150,000 clones, roughly 90% seen once. Sequences were derived from peripheral blood, sampled on day 0 of AZD1222 vaccination. Receptor source: an adult in good health. Each CDR3 is given with its conserved first and last residue. A D gene is named only where the DNA matches it firmly. Only some rows state a clone size, as once, few, many or a class for expanded clones.

CASSHGLSTGNTIYF,TGCGCCAGCAGCCACGGACTTTCGACAGGAAACACCATATATTTT,15,TRBJ1-3,TRBV4-3,NA,NA
CASSLIGSTQYF,TGTGCCAGCAGCTTGATAGGTAGCACGCAGTATTTT,12,TRBJ2-3,TRBV5-6,NA,NA
CASSQDIAGGYQETQYF,TGTGCCAGCAGCCAAGATATCGCGGGAGGGTACCAAGAGACCCAGTACTTC,17,TRBJ2-5,TRBV3-1/TRBV3-2,TRBD2,NA
CSVEGGPLNTEAFF,TGCAGCGTTGAAGGGGGTCCCCTGAACACTGAAGCTTTCTTT,14,TRBJ1-1,TRBV29-1,NA,NA
CASSLTREVSGNTIYF,TGTGCCAGCAGCTTAACCCGGGAAGTGTCTGGAAACACCATATATTTT,16,TRBJ1-3,TRBV7-2,NA,NA
CASSPRGSYSGANVLTF,TGTGCCAGCAGCCCCAGGGGGAGCTATTCTGGGGCCAACGTCCTGACTTTC,17,TRBJ2-6,TRBV11-2,TRBD1,NA
CASSLLAGAYNEQFF,TGCGCCAGCAGCTTACTAGCGGGGGCCTACAATGAGCAGTTCTTC,15,TRBJ2-1,TRBV5-1,TRBD2,NA
CASSLEGPSSYEQYF,TGTGCCAGCAGTTTAGAGGGGCCTAGCTCCTACGAGCAGTACTTC,15,TRBJ2-7,TRBV27,NA,NA
CASRRPNYGYTF,TGTGCCAGCAGGAGACCCAACTATGGCTACACCTTC,12,TRBJ1-2,TRBV21-1,NA,NA
CASSLSATDRGRYTRPYTGELFF,TGTGCCAGCAGCTTAAGCGCTACGGACCGAGGTCGGTACACCCGACCATATACCGGGGAGCTGTTTTTT,23,TRBJ2-2,TRBV7-3,NA,NA
CASSLGTGTVEQYF,TGCGCCAGCAGCCTCGGGACAGGTACGGTGGAGCAGTACTTC,14,TRBJ2-7,TRBV4-1,TRBD1,NA
CASSLVGSGRAFNEQFF,TGTGCCAGCAGCTTGGTGGGTTCCGGGAGGGCCTTCAATGAGCAGTTCTTC,17,TRBJ2-1,TRBV5-4,TRBD2,NA
CASSLSLNTEAFF,TGTGCCAGCAGCTTATCCTTGAACACTGAAGCTTTCTTT,13,TRBJ1-1,TRBV7-9,NA,NA
CASSERGDRGNYGYTF,TGTGCCAGCAGTGAGAGGGGGGACAGGGGCAACTATGGCTACACCTTC,16,TRBJ1-2,TRBV6-1,TRBD1,NA
CASSLSQGSSGWNQPQHF,TGTGCCAGCAGCTTATCCCAGGGTAGTAGTGGGTGGAATCAGCCCCAGCATTTT,18,TRBJ1-5,TRBV7-2,NA,NA
CASSLGALPSGNTIYF,TGTGCCAGCAGCTTAGGGGCTCTTCCATCTGGAAACACCATATATTTT,16,TRBJ1-3,TRBV7-9,NA,once
CASSPQTASYEQYF,TGTGCCAGCAGCCCTCAGACAGCGTCCTACGAGCAGTACTTC,14,TRBJ2-7,TRBV7-2,NA,NA
CASSLSQGAPTGELFF,TGCGCCAGCAGCTTATCACAGGGGGCGCCCACCGGGGAGCTGTTTTTT,16,TRBJ2-2,TRBV5-1,TRBD1,once